The TCR beta chain described here comes from a study of shared clonotypes between healthy human individuals (dated by TCRdb to 2019 to 2021). A note on the overall study: The cohort included three men and a couple of women between 18 and 49 years of age. Different laboratories and diverse techniques were used to prepare libraries and sequence TCR repertoires, to increase sequencing depth and limit assay-specific biases. Leukapheresis yielded between about 0.9 and 9.5 billion PBMCs per donor. To estimate repertoire size and how much clonotypes are shared between individuals, the study performed deep sequencing of blood TCR repertoires from a handful of healthy adults. For each donor, three plates each were used for CD4 naive and CD4 memory, two plates were used for CD8 naive, and one plate was used for CD8 memory.

CD8 naive samples consisted of CD45RO-negative cells that were positively selected for CCR7, yielding a CD45RA+CCR7+ population without TemRA cells. The donors were healthy, HIV-negative adults who had no recently reported acute infections or vaccinations. Every donor was a Caucasian adult residing in Nashville, Tennessee, USA. Blood was collected by leukapheresis, and PBMCs were isolated by Ficoll-Histopaque density gradient centrifugation and then cryopreserved in liquid nitrogen vapor phase. Analytical flow cytometry was used to check the purity and quantity of every magnetically sorted T cell population. Genomic DNA was isolated from every sorted fraction and measured by UV absorbance on a Nanodrop 2000c. In the germline V gene (reference sequence), CDR1 corresponds to MNHNY and CDR2 to SVGAGI. Taken from cysteine to phenylalanine, the CDR3 has 12 residues. Here the CDR3 DNA is all that survives: 36 bases in frame from base 1. V and J are truncated by 7 bases and 6 bases respectively, leaving an intervening sequence of 12 bases.

Using the deep immunoSEQ assay, multiplex PCR amplified TCR CDR3 regions from genomic DNA. Extracted genomic DNA from each cell subset was spread evenly across all wells of several immunoSEQ 96-well plates, with each plate serving as a replicate. For sorted subsets, about 0.2 ug genomic DNA, equal to tens of thousands of T cell genomes, was loaded into each replicate PCR. The purified libraries were quantified using a Qubit 3.0 fluorometer, sized with a Bioanalyzer 2100, and then quantified again using the KAPA Library Quantification kit. A separate single-read 150-cycle Illumina NextSeq 550 flow cell was used to sequence each immunoSEQ 96-well plate. For the original study's pipeline: Because the immunoSEQ output held only junctional sequences and lacked quality scores, the filtering could not match the filtering applied to full-length reads. Sequences were annotated with PyIR, a Python wrapper for IgBLAST v1.9, and V/J genes and CDR3 were assigned using IMGT germline references. Reads with weak V/J assignments (E-value above 1e-6), missing CDR3, stop codons, out-of-frame junctions, or ambiguous translated residues were removed. V3J clonotypes were defined as sequences sharing the same inferred V gene, J gene, and CDR3 amino acid sequence. Percentage overlap between repertoires was computed as shared unique clonotypes divided by the size of the smaller repertoire. Richness of each repertoire was evaluated using RTK rarefaction, the Chao1 estimator, and Recon v2.1 estimates of unobserved clonotypes. Generation probabilities were computed with OLGA for all TCRbeta clonotypes obtained by the gDNA method from four donors. This immuneACCESS table, as held by TCRdb, lists in-frame sequences with V and J called but not all clones. Of the missing ones, under half trace to an unresolved V gene in checked studies; the others have no known cause. V, J and clone size are taken as reported in that table, and D and trimming were inferred from the DNA itself. The table for this sample lists around 2.1 million clones; under 95% of them were counted only once. About 1.5% of the sample goes to the ten largest clones.

On this clone itself: There is no known antigen for this receptor. No qualities accompany the bases; no much larger clone lies one base away.

What the work shows at the level of the full study, not this receptor alone: Based on pairwise subsampling, the degree of clonotype sharing among donors was expected to be affected by sequencing depth. When four donors were compared, the shared fraction of clonotypes was about 5.4% for naive CD4, about 4% for naive CD8, more than 2% for memory CD4, and approximately 0.4% for memory CD8. Only blood was sampled, and tissue TCR repertoires likely differ from those in blood. Estimated clonotype richness was generally larger for naive than for memory subsets. Because the study included a small number of donors, the genetic and exposure-history diversity represented was limited. Clonotypes shared by all four sorted-subset donors showed higher generation probabilities than non-shared clonotypes. Rarefaction of sorted-subset datasets indicated incomplete sequencing despite the large sequencing depth.

This TCR derives from a man in his late teens or twenties in good health. Some clones in this sample may be carry-over from other donors' samples. The chain employs TRBV6-6 and TRBJ1-2; the D gene cannot be named for sure. Specimen: naive CD8+ T cells from PBMCs. The sample's cell subset or site label, in plain terms: CD45RA+CCR7+. Here the CDR3 is given as CASTPDANGYTF. The sequenced DNA: TGTGCCAGCACCCCGGACGCTAATGGCTACACCTTC.